A single sample is the source of the 32 T cell receptor beta chains below, sequenced in a study of cytomegalovirus exposure and HLA in healthy donors. It was with 60 Vbeta and 13 Jbeta primers that the PCR ran. Method: immunoSEQ multiplex PCR; TCRdb's copy keeps in-frame clones and lacks some. Of roughly 150,000 clones listed, roughly 80% are singletons. Sample: PBMCs. These receptors were obtained from a woman aged 45-65 years in good health and CMV-seropositive.

As DNA, the CDR3 is TGTGCCAGCAGTCAAACGAGTGGGCAACCCCTCCACTTT. Translated, it gives CASSQTSGQPLHF. The chain is built from TRBV7-9 and TRBJ1-6; D is uncertain. Trimming pared 6 bases from V and 12 bases from J, leaving 15 bases between. The CDR3 runs 13 residues. Germline assignment: CDR1 SEHNR and CDR2 FQNEAQ (reference sequence). The variable domain in full, completed from reference TRBV7-9 and TRBJ1-6, reads DTGVSQNPRHKITKRGQNVTFRCDPISEHNRLYWYRQTLGQGPEFLTYFQNEAQLEKSRLLSDRFSAERPKGSFSTLEIQRTEQGDSAMYLCASSQTSGQPLHFGNGTRLTVT.

The chain employs TRBV7-9 and TRBJ1-4, with 7 bases lining up with TRBD1. The CDR3 runs to 15 residues. The V gene's germline CDR1 is SEHNR and CDR2 FQNEAQ (reference sequence). V shed 5 bases, J shed 5 bases, and the junction held 8 bases outside the gene matches. The CDR3 region is CASSLGGDSNEKLFF. In DNA form, the CDR3 reads TGTGCCAGCAGCCTAGGAGGGGACAGCAATGAAAAACTGTTTTTT.

CDR3 amino acids: CASSIMGQEGRYGYTF. The CDR3 DNA is TGTGCCAGTAGTATTATGGGACAGGAAGGAAGATATGGCTACACCTTC. The chain couples TRBV19 to TRBJ1-2; 8 positions match TRBD1. This CDR3 has 16 residues. Unmatched junction bases numbered 11, after V lost 3 bases and J lost 5 bases. The germline V gene encodes CDR1 LNHDA and CDR2 SQIVND (reference sequence).

The genes are TRBV5-1 and TRBJ2-5, with 11 bases that match TRBD1. The end of the DNA aligns better with TRBJ2-7, so the J call may be wrong. This CDR3 region has 15 residues. From germline, CDR1 is SGHRS and CDR2 YFSETQ. CDR3: CASRFGTGGSYEQYF. The CDR3, as DNA: TGCGCCAGCAGGTTTGGGACAGGGGGGAGTTACGAGCAGTACTTC.

This sequence joins TRBV7-9 and TRBJ2-2; tentatively, D is TRBD2 (5 bases). The CDR3 totals 14 residues. Germline V gene lookup returns CDR1 SEHNR and CDR2 FQNEAQ (reference sequence). Trimming cost V 5 bases and J 3 bases, with 10 bases left between them. The CDR3 nucleotides read TGTGCCAGCAGCCCGGACGGGGACACCGGGGAGCTGTTTTTT. Protein: CASSPDGDTGELFF.

The gene calls are TRBV2 and TRBJ2-3, with D tentatively TRBD1 (6 bases). Germline lookup yields CDR1 SNHLY and CDR2 FYNNEI. The V end lost 4 bases, the J end lost 0 bases, and 11 bases lay between the germline ends. The CDR3 has 15 residues. CDR3 DNA: TGTGCCAGCAGTGGCAGGGGAACTAGCACAGATACGCAGTATTTT. Translating gives CASSGRGTSTDTQYF.

The V gene is TRBV10-2, the J gene TRBJ2-3; 8 bases are a match to TRBD2. Germline assignment: CDR1 WSHSY and CDR2 SAAADI. The CDR3 extends over 13 amino acids. Losses at the gene ends were 8 bases for V and 1 base for J; bases not matched to a gene: 2. Here the CDR3 DNA reads TGCGCCAGCGTTAGCGGGGGCACAGATACGCAGTATTTT. It encodes CASVSGGTDTQYF.

This clone was picked up one time. The J gene is TRBJ2-7, the V gene TRBV7-9; D gene unclear. The CDR3 contains 14 residues. With 0 bases removed from V and 2 bases from J, the gap between germline ends came to 8 bases. Germline V gene data show CDR1 as SEHNR and CDR2 as FQNEAQ (reference sequence). The CDR3 DNA reads TGTGCCAGCAGCTTAGCCGGAGAGCCCTACGAGCAGTACTTC. Translated, it gives CASSLAGEPYEQYF.

The V gene is TRBV5-1, the J gene TRBJ1-1; weak D call: TRBD1 (5 bases). V lost 1 base and J lost 1, with 11 bases in between. The CDR3 is 15 residues long. Germline V gene lookup returns CDR1 SGHRS and CDR2 YFSETQ. CDR3 loop: CASSLSVRANTEAFF. In DNA form, the CDR3 reads TGCGCCAGCAGCTTGTCTGTCAGGGCGAACACTGAAGCTTTCTTT.

The genes are TRBV9 and TRBJ2-4, with 7 bases that match TRBD1. V was clipped by 0 bases and J by 0 bases; unmatched bases: 15. This CDR3 is built from 20 residues. The germline CDR1 and CDR2 sequences are SGDLS and YYNGEE. CDR3 DNA sequence: TGTGCCAGCAGCGTAGGCCCAGGGGGAGCGGACAACATAGCCAAAAACATTCAGTACTTC. Residues: CASSVGPGGADNIAKNIQYF.

This chain connects TRBV4-2 to TRBJ2-7; 9 bases are shared with TRBD1. This CDR3 has 16 amino acids. Germline values: CDR1 LGHNA, CDR2 YNFKEQ. The junction had 6 bases not matched to a gene; V was cut back by 1 base and J by 2 bases. The CDR3 spells CASSQVGRQGAYEQYF. In DNA form, the CDR3 reads TGTGCCAGCAGCCAAGTTGGACGACAGGGGGCCTACGAGCAGTACTTC.

The table lists this clone with a few counts. The genes are TRBV4-1 and TRBJ1-4, with D possibly TRBD1 on 6 matching bases. The CDR3 totals 15 residues. CDR1 is MGHRA, CDR2 YSYEKL, per germline. The ends were cut back, 4 bases at V and 8 bases at J, with 17 bases in the middle. The CDR3 loop is CASSPDSGRGEKLFF. In DNA form, the CDR3 reads TGCGCCAGCAGCCCCGACAGTGGGAGGGGGGAAAAACTGTTTTTT.

The chain recombines TRBV25-1 with TRBJ1-6, with D maybe TRBD1 (5 bases). Trimming removed 2 bases at V and 0 bases at J, with 8 bases between. Germline CDR1 MGHDK, CDR2 SYGVNS. This CDR3 comprises 16 residues. Here the CDR3 reads CASSETGDSYNSPLHF. Here the CDR3 DNA reads TGTGCCAGCAGTGAAACAGGTGACTCCTATAATTCACCCCTCCACTTT.

This chain links TRBV4-1 with TRBJ2-3, with 9 bases that match TRBD2. V shed 3 bases, J shed 0 bases, and the junction held 4 bases outside the gene matches. CDR1 is MGHRA, CDR2 YSYEKL, per germline. The CDR3 totals 16 residues. CDR3 coding DNA: TGCGCCAGCAGCCAGAGCGGGGGGCAAAGCACAGATACGCAGTATTTT. Amino acid sequence: CASSQSGGQSTDTQYF.

V and J are TRBV2 and TRBJ2-1, with 9 bases fitting TRBD2. Germline values: CDR1 SNHLY, CDR2 FYNNEI. The CDR3 is 16 amino acids. V gave up 4 bases and J gave up 0 bases; unmatched junction bases: 4. Here the CDR3 reads CASSGPSGDSYNEQFF. CDR3 sequence (DNA): TGTGCCAGCAGTGGGCCTAGCGGGGACTCCTACAATGAGCAGTTCTTC.

The chain employs TRBV18 and TRBJ1-2; 7 positions match TRBD1. The CDR3 has 15 amino acids. Germline V gene sequence: CDR1 KGHSH, CDR2 LQKENI. The V segment lost 6 bases and the J segment 1 base; nucleotides outside the gene matches: 8. Written as DNA, the CDR3 is TGTGCCAGCTCGGGGGACAGCCATTTTAACTATGGCTACACCTTC. It is translated as CASSGDSHFNYGYTF. Together with reference TRBV18 and TRBJ1-2, the CDR3 gives the full variable domain: NAGVMQNPRHLVRRRGQEARLRCSPMKGHSHVYWYRQLPEEGLKFMVYLQKENIIDESGMPKERFSAEFPKEGPSILRIQQVVRGDSAAYFCASSGDSHFNYGYTFGSGTRLTVV.

V usage is TRBV6-5 and J usage is TRBJ1-1, with D tentatively TRBD1 (6 bases). Germline V gene sequence: CDR1 MNHEY, CDR2 SVGAGI. Trimming cost V 6 bases and J 1 base, with 15 bases left between them. This CDR3 has 15 residues. CDR3 amino acids: CASSSKGQTNTEAFF. CDR3 nucleotide sequence: TGTGCCAGCAGCTCTAAGGGACAAACGAACACTGAAGCTTTCTTT.

This clone has a handful of counts. The chain is built from TRBV15 and TRBJ2-2, with D maybe TRBD1 (6 bases). CDR3 length: 13 amino acids. Germline lookup yields CDR1 LNHNV and CDR2 YYDKDF (reference sequence). Trimming shortened V by 4 bases and J by 6 bases, and 9 bases separated the two germline ends. The CDR3 protein is CATSNRAPGELFF. The CDR3 nucleotides are TGTGCCACCAGCAACAGGGCGCCCGGGGAGCTGTTTTTT.

The V gene is TRBV7-8, the J gene TRBJ2-7; D perhaps matches TRBD2 (6 bases). CDR3 length equals 13 residues. Germline V CDR1 and CDR2: SGHVS, FQNEAQ. V was shortened by 3 bases and J by 3 bases, with 9 bases between the two germline ends. This CDR3 reads CASSFLAVYEQYF. DNA for the CDR3: TGTGCCAGCAGCTTCTTAGCGGTCTACGAGCAGTACTTC.

This chain uses TRBV5-4 with TRBJ2-1; 9 bases map to TRBD2. Germline V gene sequence: CDR1 SGHNT, CDR2 YYREEE (reference sequence). J was trimmed by 5 bases and V by 4 bases; bases with no gene match: 10. CDR3 length: 16 amino acids. CDR3 region: CASSMSGGRYNNEQFF. CDR3 sequence (DNA): TGTGCCAGCAGCATGAGCGGGGGGCGCTACAACAATGAGCAGTTCTTC. Complete variable domain (other parts from reference TRBV5-4 and TRBJ2-1): ETGVTQSPTHLIKTRGQQVTLRCSSQSGHNTVSWYQQALGQGPQFIFQYYREEENGRGNFPPRFSGLQFPNYSSELNVNALELDDSALYLCASSMSGGRYNNEQFFGPGTRLTVL.

The rearrangement links TRBV6-5 to TRBJ2-7, with 7 bases lining up with TRBD2. The CDR3 is 12 residues long. Germline CDR1 reads MNHEY; CDR2 reads SVGAGI. The V and J ends lost 7 bases and 3 bases, in that order; junction bases with no gene match: 3. CDR3 sequence (DNA): TGTGCCAGCACGGCGGGGGACTACGAGCAGTACTTC. Translation: CASTAGDYEQYF.

The rearrangement joins TRBV4-2 to TRBJ2-1, with 8 bases lining up with TRBD2. Germline assignment: CDR1 LGHNA and CDR2 YNFKEQ. CDR3 length: 17 amino acids. With V trimmed by 0 bases and J by 9 bases, 13 bases remained unmatched. CDR3 in amino acids: CASSQEVGSGGPGEQFF. Here the CDR3 DNA reads TGTGCCAGCAGCCAAGAGGTGGGGTCGGGGGGGCCGGGTGAGCAGTTCTTC.

The sample holds one count of this clone. J is TRBJ2-7 and V is TRBV2, with 8 bases that match TRBD1. The junction had 8 bases not matched to a gene; V was cut back by 7 bases and J by 6 bases. Germline CDR1 is SNHLY and CDR2 is FYNNEI. This CDR3 region has 13 residues. The CDR3 here is CASNDRGLGEQYF. The CDR3, as DNA: TGTGCCAGCAACGACAGGGGACTTGGCGAGCAGTACTTC.

The chain employs TRBV5-1 and TRBJ1-4, with no clear D. V was pared by 3 bases and J by 8 bases, with 11 bases between. Germline V gene lookup returns CDR1 SGHRS and CDR2 YFSETQ. The CDR3 extends over 13 amino acids. CDR3 loop: CASSWREREKLFF. The CDR3 DNA reads as TGCGCCAGCAGCTGGAGGGAGCGCGAAAAACTGTTTTTT.

The rearrangement joins TRBV6-6 to TRBJ2-6; D unclear. Per germline, CDR1 MNHNY and CDR2 SVGAGI (reference sequence). This CDR3 has 15 residues. V lost 10 bases and J 2 bases, leaving 15 bases between the germline ends. The CDR3 DNA sequence: TGTGCCATAACTCAAGGAGCTCCTGGGGCCAACGTCCTGACTTTC. Its protein product is CAITQGAPGANVLTF.

This chain uses TRBV27 with TRBJ2-1; the match to TRBD1 covers 8 bases. The CDR3 spans 15 residues. J was trimmed by 2 bases and V by 6 bases; bases with no gene match: 6. Germline V gene sequence: CDR1 MNHEY, CDR2 SMNVEV (reference sequence). The CDR3 nucleotides read TGTGCCAGCAGCGCGAGGACAGGGCCCTACAATGAGCAGTTCTTC. Translated: CASSARTGPYNEQFF.

The CDR3 DNA reads TGTGCCAGCAGCCCTATACAGGGGGCTTTGAACACTGAAGCTTTCTTT. Translation gives CASSPIQGALNTEAFF. The J gene is TRBJ1-1, the V gene TRBV7-9; 9 nucleotides match TRBD1. The length of the CDR3 is 16 residues. The junction had 7 bases not matched to a gene; V was cut back by 5 bases and J by 0 bases. CDR1 and CDR2 from the germline V gene are SEHNR and FQNEAQ (reference sequence).

This clone was seen a handful of times. The chain uses TRBV9 and TRBJ1-3; a weak D match, TRBD1 (5 bases). The germline V gene encodes CDR1 SGDLS and CDR2 YYNGEE. The CDR3 length is 15 residues. The V gene lost 1 base and the J gene lost 4 bases, with 12 bases spanning the gap. For the CDR3, the DNA is TGTGCCAGCAGCGTAAGGGGTTCGAAGGGAAACACCATATATTTT. It encodes CASSVRGSKGNTIYF.

J is TRBJ2-1 and V is TRBV7-2; maybe TRBD2 (7 bases). CDR3 length: 12 residues. Deletions cut 5 bases from V and 9 bases from J, with 11 bases between. Per germline, CDR1 SGHTA and CDR2 FQGNSA. The CDR3, as DNA: TGTGCCAGCAGCCGAGGGGGGGCTGAGCAGTTCTTC. Protein product: CASSRGGAEQFF.

This clone occurred once. The junction departs from germline at one end; a sequencing error may be responsible. This sequence joins TRBV7-7 and TRBJ2-2; the D gene is possibly TRBD1 (5 bases). CDR3 size: 15 residues. CDR1 and CDR2 (germline): SSHAT, FNYEAQ (reference sequence). This CDR3 is CASSQRTGNTGELFF. The CDR3 DNA reads TGTGCTAGCAGTCAGCGAACAGGGAACACCGGGGAGCTGTTTTTT.

J is TRBJ1-1 and V is TRBV28; D remains ambiguous. Trimming took off 2 bases at V and 5 bases at J, with 6 bases between the two ends. The CDR3 totals 12 residues. CDR1 and CDR2 (germline): MDHEN, SYDVKM. The CDR3: CASSLVRTEAFF. DNA for the CDR3: TGTGCCAGCAGTTTAGTACGGACTGAAGCTTTCTTT.

V and J are TRBV5-6 and TRBJ2-7, with D perhaps TRBD1 (6 bases). V lost 0 bases and J 4 bases, leaving 14 bases between the germline ends. The CDR3 covers 15 residues. Germline V gene lookup returns CDR1 SGHDT and CDR2 YYEEEE. CDR3 DNA sequence: TGTGCCAGCAGCTTGGAGAGGACAGACATTTACGAGCAGTACTTC. This codes for CASSLERTDIYEQYF. Using reference TRBV5-6 and TRBJ2-7 for the parts outside the CDR3, the full variable domain is DAGVTQSPTHLIKTRGQQVTLRCSPKSGHDTVSWYQQALGQGPQFIFQYYEEEERQRGNFPDRFSGHQFPNYSSELNVNALLLGDSALYLCASSLERTDIYEQYFGPGTRLTVT.